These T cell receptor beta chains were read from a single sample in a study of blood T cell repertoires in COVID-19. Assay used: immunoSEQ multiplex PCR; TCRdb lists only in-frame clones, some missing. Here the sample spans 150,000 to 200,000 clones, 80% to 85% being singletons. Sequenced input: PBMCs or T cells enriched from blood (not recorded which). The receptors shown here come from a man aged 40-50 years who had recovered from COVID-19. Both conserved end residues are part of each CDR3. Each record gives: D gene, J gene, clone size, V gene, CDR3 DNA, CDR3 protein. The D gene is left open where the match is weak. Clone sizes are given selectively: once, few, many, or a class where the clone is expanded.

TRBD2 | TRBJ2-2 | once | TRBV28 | TGTGCCAGCACCCCCCGGTATCTAGCGGGGGGTACGAACACCGGGGAGCTGTTTTTT | CASTPRYLAGGTNTGELFF
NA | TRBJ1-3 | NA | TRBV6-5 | TGTGCCAGCTCGGACCGGGACTCTGGAAACACCATATATTTT | CASSDRDSGNTIYF
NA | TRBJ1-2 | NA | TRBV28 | TGTGCCAGCAGTTTATCCGGTATCTATGGCTACACCTTC | CASSLSGIYGYTF
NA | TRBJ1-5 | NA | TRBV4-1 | TGCGCCAGCAGCCAAGGGGGGGGGCAGCCCCAGCATTTT | CASSQGGGQPQHF
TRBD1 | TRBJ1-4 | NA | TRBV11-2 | TGTGCCAGCAGCTTTTTTTTTGGGACAGGGCCTGAAAAACTGTTTTTT | CASSFFFGTGPEKLFF
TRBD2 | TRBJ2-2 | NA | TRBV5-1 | TGCGCCAGCAGCTTGCCAGCGGGGGTCGACACCGGGGAGCTGTTTTTT | CASSLPAGVDTGELFF
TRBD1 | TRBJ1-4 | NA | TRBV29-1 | TGCAGCCCTGGCCACAGGGGGCTTACTGAAAAACTGTTTTTT | CSPGHRGLTEKLFF
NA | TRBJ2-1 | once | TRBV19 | TGTGCCAGTAGTATAGGAAGACAGCCAAGCCCCTTGAACAATGAGCAGTTCTTC | CASSIGRQPSPLNNEQFF
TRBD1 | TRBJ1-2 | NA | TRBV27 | TGTGCCAGCAGCCCTGGACAGGGGAGGAACCCAAACTATGGCTACACCTTC | CASSPGQGRNPNYGYTF
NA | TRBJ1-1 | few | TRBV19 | TGTGCCAGTAGTAATATTGGGAGGCCGAACACTGAAGCTTTCTTT | CASSNIGRPNTEAFF
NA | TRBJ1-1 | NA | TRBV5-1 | TGCGCCAGCAGCTTCAGGGTTGGCGACACTGAAGCTTTCTTT | CASSFRVGDTEAFF
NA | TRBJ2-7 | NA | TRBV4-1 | TGCGCCAGCAGCTCCCGGGATCCTCCCTACGAGCAGTACTTC | CASSSRDPPYEQYF
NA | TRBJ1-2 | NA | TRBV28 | TGTGCCAGCAGTTTATCAGGGCCGTATGGCTACACCTTC | CASSLSGPYGYTF
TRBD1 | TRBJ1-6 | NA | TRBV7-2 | TGTGCCAGCAGCTTAGTCAGGACAGGGGCTAATTTTCGGCCCCTCCACTTT | CASSLVRTGANFRPLHF
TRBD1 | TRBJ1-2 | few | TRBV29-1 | TGCAGCGTCGCCGGGACAGTAAAAGGCTACACCTTC | CSVAGTVKGYTF
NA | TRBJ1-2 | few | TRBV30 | TGTGCCTGGAGTGGGGGTTGGATGGACCCTCTCGCTCCGATCGTCCAACTAGCTAACTATGGCTACACCTTC | CAWSGGWMDPLAPIVQLANYGYTF
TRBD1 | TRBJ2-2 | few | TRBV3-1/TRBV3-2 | TGTGCCGCCTCCGGGACAGGGGATGTCACCGGGGAGCTGTTTTTT | CAASGTGDVTGELFF
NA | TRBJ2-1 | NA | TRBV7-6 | TGTGCCAGCAGCTTAGAGTCCGGACTCTACACACACAATGAGCAGTTCTTC | CASSLESGLYTHNEQFF
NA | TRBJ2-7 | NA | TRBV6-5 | TGTGCCAGCAGCCCAGGGGACGGCTACGAGCAGTACTTC | CASSPGDGYEQYF
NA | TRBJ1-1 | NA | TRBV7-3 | TGTGCCAGCAGCTTAACGCAGGTGAACACTGAAGCTTTCTTT | CASSLTQVNTEAFF
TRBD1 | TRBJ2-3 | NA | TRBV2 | TGTGCCAGCAGTAGGACAGGGAGATACACAGATACGCAGTATTTT | CASSRTGRYTDTQYF
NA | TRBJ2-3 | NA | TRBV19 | TGTGCCAGTAGTATGAACTCACTGTCGGATACGCAGTATTTT | CASSMNSLSDTQYF
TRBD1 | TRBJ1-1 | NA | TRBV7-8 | TGTGCCAGCAGCTTAGTAGAGGGACAGGGGGCTCGGACTGAAGCTTTCTTT | CASSLVEGQGARTEAFF
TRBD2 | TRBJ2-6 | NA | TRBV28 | TGTGCCAGCAGTTTGTCCGTGACTAGCTTCGTCTCAACCTCTGGGGCCAACGTCCTGACTTTC | CASSLSVTSFVSTSGANVLTF
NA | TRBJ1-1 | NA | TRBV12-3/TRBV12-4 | TGTGCCAGCAGTTCAGGGTTGAAAGCTTTCTTT | CASSSGLKAFF
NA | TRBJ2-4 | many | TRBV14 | TGTGCCAGCAGCCAAGCAGCAGGATCGGCCAAAAACATTCAGTACTTC | CASSQAAGSAKNIQYF
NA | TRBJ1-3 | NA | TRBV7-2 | TGTGCCAGCAGCTTAGACGCGGGCACCTCCACCATATATTTT | CASSLDAGTSTIYF
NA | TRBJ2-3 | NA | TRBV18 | TGTGCCAGCTCACCATCCTCCGGGTCTAGCACAGATACGCAGTATTTT | CASSPSSGSSTDTQYF
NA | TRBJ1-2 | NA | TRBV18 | TGTGCCAGCTCACCAGACAGACAATATGGCTACACCTTC | CASSPDRQYGYTF
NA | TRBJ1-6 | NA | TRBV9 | TGTGCCAGCAGCCCGATCTCCGGGCCCCTCCACTTT | CASSPISGPLHF
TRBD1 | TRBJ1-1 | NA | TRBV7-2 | TGTGCCAGCAGGACCGGGACAGGGTCGGCTGAAGCTTTCTTT | CASRTGTGSAEAFF
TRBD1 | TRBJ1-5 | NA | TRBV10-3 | TGTGCCACGCGTACTGGGACAGCTACTAATCAGCCCCAGCATTTT | CATRTGTATNQPQHF
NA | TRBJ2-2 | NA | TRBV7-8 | TGTGCCAGCACGAGGGGGAGTCAGCTCACCGGGGAGCTGTTTTTT | CASTRGSQLTGELFF
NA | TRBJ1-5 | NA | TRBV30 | TGTGCCTGGAATAGGGGTGGAGATCAGCCCCAGCATTTT | CAWNRGGDQPQHF
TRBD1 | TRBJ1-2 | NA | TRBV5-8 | TGTGCCAGCAGCGGGGGACAGGGGGTAGGAGGCTACACCTTC | CASSGGQGVGGYTF
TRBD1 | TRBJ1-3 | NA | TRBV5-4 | TGTGCCAGCAGCTTGGGGCCAGGGGGCCTTGGAAACACCATATATTTT | CASSLGPGGLGNTIYF
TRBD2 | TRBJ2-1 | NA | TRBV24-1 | TGTGCCACCAGTGACTCGACTAGCGGGGGCCCCTACAATGAGCAGTTCTTC | CATSDSTSGGPYNEQFF
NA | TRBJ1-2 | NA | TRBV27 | TGTGCCAGCAGAGACAGGTCCTATGGCTACACCTTC | CASRDRSYGYTF
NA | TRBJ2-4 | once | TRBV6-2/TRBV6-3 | TGTGCCAGCAGTCCAGGGTTTCAAGGAAACATTCAGTACTTC | CASSPGFQGNIQYF
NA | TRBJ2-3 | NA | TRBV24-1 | TGTGCCACCAGTGGGATCAGGGTAGCAGATACGCAGTATTTT | CATSGIRVADTQYF
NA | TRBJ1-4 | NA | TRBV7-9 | TGTGCCAGCAGCCCGCTGACAGGTTCTAATGAAAAACTGTTTTTT | CASSPLTGSNEKLFF
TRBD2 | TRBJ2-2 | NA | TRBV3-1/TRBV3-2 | TGTGCCAGCAGCCGCCGACTAGCGGGGGGGCGGTTGGTCGGGGAGCTGTTTTTT | CASSRRLAGGRLVGELFF
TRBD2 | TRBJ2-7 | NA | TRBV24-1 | TGTGCCACCAGTGATGGGTCTAGCGGGGGTCCCTTCGGCGAGCAGTACTTC | CATSDGSSGGPFGEQYF
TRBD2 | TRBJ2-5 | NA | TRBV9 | TGTGCCAGCAGCGGGGGACTAGCGGAGGGAGAGACCCAGTACTTC | CASSGGLAEGETQYF
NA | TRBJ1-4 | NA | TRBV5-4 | TGTGCCAGCAGTTCGCAGGGGCTTAATGAAAAACTGTTTTTT | CASSSQGLNEKLFF
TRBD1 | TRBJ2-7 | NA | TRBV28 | TGTGCCAGCACCTCGACAGGGGGTTCCTACGAGCAGTACTTC | CASTSTGGSYEQYF
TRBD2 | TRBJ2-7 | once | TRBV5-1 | TGCGCCAGCAGCCCGCTTAAGGGCCGAGCGGGGGGCTCCTACGAGCAGTACTTC | CASSPLKGRAGGSYEQYF
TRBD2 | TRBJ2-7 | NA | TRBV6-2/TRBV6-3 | TGTGCCAGCAGTTACCTAGCGGGGGGCCAGTACGAGCAGTACTTC | CASSYLAGGQYEQYF
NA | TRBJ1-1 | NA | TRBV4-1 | TGCGCCAGCTACCCGGGGGGGGGAGGCACTGAAGCTTTCTTT | CASYPGGGGTEAFF
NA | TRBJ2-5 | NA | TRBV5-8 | TGTGCCAGCAGCCAGACAGTCTGGGCGACCCAGTACTTC | CASSQTVWATQYF
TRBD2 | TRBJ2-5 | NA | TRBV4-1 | TGCGCCAGCAGCCAAAGGGCGGCGGGGGGGCTAAGAGGGACCCAGTACTTC | CASSQRAAGGLRGTQYF
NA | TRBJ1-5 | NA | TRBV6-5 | TGTGCCAGCAGTTCTTCATCAGGGCCCCAGCATTTT | CASSSSSGPQHF
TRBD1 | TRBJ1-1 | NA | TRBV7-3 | TGTGCCAGCAGACGGATAGGACAGGGGGAGTTAGGAGGGACTGAAGCTTTCTTT | CASRRIGQGELGGTEAFF
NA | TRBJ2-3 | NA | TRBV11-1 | TGTGCCAGCAGCCAGGAGGCGGCGTCCACCACAGATACGCAGTATTTT | CASSQEAASTTDTQYF
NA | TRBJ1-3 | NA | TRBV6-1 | TGTGCCAGCAGTGAAGCGCGGGGGGCCGGAAACACCATATATTTT | CASSEARGAGNTIYF
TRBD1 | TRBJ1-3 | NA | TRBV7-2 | TGTGCCAGCAGCCCCCGAGGACAGGGCCCTTCTGGAAACACCATATATTTT | CASSPRGQGPSGNTIYF
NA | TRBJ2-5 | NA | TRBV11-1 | TGTGCCAGCAGCTTACTCGGCGGGGGCGGGACCCAGTACTTC | CASSLLGGGGTQYF
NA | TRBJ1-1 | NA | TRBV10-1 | TGCGCCTGCTCGGGGGGCAAGACCACTGAAGCTTTCTTT | CACSGGKTTEAFF
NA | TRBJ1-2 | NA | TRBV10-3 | TGTGCCATCAGTGAGAGGCAGGGGTATGGCTACACCTTC | CAISERQGYGYTF